These 30 T cell receptor beta chains share one sample of origin, sequenced in a study of blood T cell repertoires in COVID-19. Libraries were prepared by immunoSEQ multiplex PCR; TCRdb keeps only in-frame clonotypes and omits some of them. The sample yields over 150,000 clones, roughly 80% seen once. Sequences were obtained from PBMCs or T cells enriched from blood (not recorded which). The receptors were sampled from a woman in her twenties or thirties who had recovered from COVID-19.

The rearrangement links TRBV10-3 to TRBJ2-2; 10 nucleotides align to TRBD1. J was trimmed by 4 bases and V by 11 bases; bases with no gene match: 4. The CDR3 loop spans 13 amino acids. From germline, CDR1 is ENHRY and CDR2 SYGVKD. The CDR3 DNA is TGTGCCGACCGGGACAGGGGCACCGGGGAGCTGTTTTTT. Translating gives CADRDRGTGELFF.

The CDR3 sequence is CSVGDRGHEQYF. DNA for the CDR3: TGCAGCGTTGGGGACAGGGGTCACGAGCAGTACTTC. The V and J genes are TRBV29-1 and TRBJ2-7; 10 bases map to TRBD1. The CDR3 runs 12 residues. J gave up 5 bases and V 4 bases, and 2 bases lay outside the gene matches. CDR1 and CDR2 from the germline V gene are SQVTM and ANQGSEA.

The rearrangement joins TRBV19 to TRBJ1-2; 12 bases align to TRBD1. Unmatched junction bases numbered 10, after V lost 4 bases and J lost 7 bases. The CDR3 runs to 16 residues. Germline-derived CDR1 and CDR2 are LNHDA and SQIVND (reference sequence). The CDR3 DNA reads as TGTGCCAGTAGTACCATTGGGACAGGGGGCTTCGGTGGCTACACCTTC. This encodes CASSTIGTGGFGGYTF.

This rearrangement joins TRBV24-1 to TRBJ2-2; 8 nucleotides agree with TRBD1. CDR1 and CDR2 from the germline V gene are KGHDR and SFDVKD. J gave up 4 bases and V 4 bases, and 4 bases lay outside the gene matches. The CDR3 has 15 amino acids. The CDR3, as DNA: TGTGCCACCAGTGACCGGACAGGGATCACCGGGGAGCTGTTTTTT. This translates into CATSDRTGITGELFF.

This clone was seen a single time. The chain links TRBV4-1 to TRBJ1-4, with D perhaps matching TRBD1 (5 bases). Trimming took 2 bases from V and 2 from J, leaving 9 bases between them. This CDR3 is 15 amino acids long. Per germline, CDR1 MGHRA and CDR2 YSYEKL. The CDR3 DNA reads TGCGCCAGCAGCCAATTGGCAGGGACTAATGAAAAACTGTTTTTT. Amino acid sequence: CASSQLAGTNEKLFF.

The chain couples TRBV11-1 to TRBJ2-2; D call uncertain. The CDR3 is 16 amino acids. V lost 4 bases to trimming and J lost 0 bases, with 12 bases between them. Per germline, CDR1 SGHAT and CDR2 FQDESV (reference sequence). In DNA form, the CDR3 reads TGTGCCAGCAGCTCCTCCCCAGGTGCGAACACCGGGGAGCTGTTTTTT. Its translation is CASSSSPGANTGELFF.

In nucleotides, the CDR3 is TGTGCCAGCAGTTTACAGGATTACACTGAAGCTTTCTTT. Protein product: CASSLQDYTEAFF. The V call is TRBV12-3 or TRBV12-4, the J call TRBJ1-1; no clear D gene. The V end lost 2 bases, the J end lost 3 bases, and 7 bases lay between the germline ends. The CDR3 has 13 residues.

This rearrangement joins TRBV10-3 to TRBJ2-3; 9 nucleotides align to TRBD2. The CDR3 loop spans 17 amino acids. V dropped 7 bases and J dropped 1; count of bases not matched to a gene: 12. Germline assignment: CDR1 ENHRY and CDR2 SYGVKD. The CDR3 DNA reads as TGTGCCATCAACCTTAGCGGGGGAACCCGTGGCACAGATACGCAGTATTTT. Amino acid sequence: CAINLSGGTRGTDTQYF.

This chain links TRBV6-2 or TRBV6-3 with TRBJ1-6; possibly TRBD1 for D (5 bases). CDR3 length: 15 residues. V was pared by 6 bases and J by 0 bases, with 9 bases between. Germline CDR1 MNHEY, CDR2 SVGEGT. The CDR3 loop reads CASSPGSSYNSPLHF. The DNA for the CDR3 is TGTGCCAGCAGCCCAGGGAGCTCCTATAATTCACCCCTCCACTTT.

As DNA, the CDR3 is TGCGCCAGCAGCTTGGAACCGTCCGGAGAGACCCAGTACTTC. It yields the protein CASSLEPSGETQYF. The rearrangement links TRBV5-1 to TRBJ2-5, with no clear D. Trimming left V 0 bases short and J 4 bases short, with 10 bases between. The CDR3 sequence is 14 residues long. Germline-derived CDR1 and CDR2 are SGHRS and YFSETQ.

V and J are TRBV9 and TRBJ2-6; 10 bases agree with TRBD1. Germline CDR1 SGDLS, CDR2 YYNGEE. This CDR3 is built from 19 residues. V gave up 4 bases and J gave up 4 bases; unmatched junction bases: 14. CDR3 protein: CASSPHLPGQGTGANVLTF. CDR3 DNA: TGTGCCAGCAGCCCCCACCTTCCGGGACAGGGGACAGGGGCCAACGTCCTGACTTTC.

The V and J genes are TRBV6-6 and TRBJ2-1; 8 bases agree with TRBD2. Losses at the gene ends were 5 bases for V and 3 bases for J; bases not matched to a gene: 6. The CDR3 is made up of 15 amino acids. In germline, CDR1 is MNHNY, CDR2 SVGAGI (reference sequence). In DNA, the CDR3 is TGTGCCAGCAGTGAGACAAGCGGGAGCTACAATGAGCAGTTCTTC. The encoded protein is CASSETSGSYNEQFF.

The chain has TRBV9 and TRBJ2-6; possible D gene TRBD1, 6 bases. Germline CDR1 is SGDLS and CDR2 is YYNGEE. The CDR3 totals 15 residues. The V end lost 3 bases, the J end lost 4 bases, and 11 bases lay between the germline ends. The CDR3 nucleotides read TGTGCCAGCAGCGAGCAGGGGCTAGGGGCCAACGTCCTGACTTTC. Protein sequence: CASSEQGLGANVLTF. Together with reference TRBV9 and TRBJ2-6, the CDR3 gives the full variable domain: DSGVTQTPKHLITATGQRVTLRCSPRSGDLSVYWYQQSLDQGLQFLIQYYNGEERAKGNILERFSAQQFPDLHSELNLSSLELGDSALYFCASSEQGLGANVLTFGAGSRLTVL.

The chain joins TRBV19 to TRBJ2-3, with 14 bases that match TRBD2. V trimming: 3 bases; J trimming: 5 bases; junction bases outside the gene matches: 10. Germline lookup yields CDR1 LNHDA and CDR2 SQIVND (reference sequence). CDR3 length: 18 residues. The CDR3 DNA sequence: TGTGCCAGTAGTATGGGCCCCCCGGGACTAGCGGGAGAAGATACGCAGTATTTT. Its translation is CASSMGPPGLAGEDTQYF.

The rearrangement uses TRBV6-1 and TRBJ1-2; 9 bases map to TRBD1. The CDR3 contains 16 residues. The V gene end was trimmed by 0 bases and the J gene end by 4 bases; junction bases not matched to a gene: 6. Germline CDR1 is MNHNS and CDR2 is SASEGT. The CDR3 bases are TGTGCCAGCAGTGAAGCTGAGGCGACAGGGGGCTATGGCTACACCTTC. Translating gives CASSEAEATGGYGYTF.

The chain combines TRBV9 with TRBJ2-3, with a weak D call TRBD1 (6 bases). CDR1 SGDLS and CDR2 YYNGEE come from the germline V gene. V was trimmed by 5 bases and J by 0 bases, leaving 19 bases between them. This CDR3 has 17 residues. The CDR3 bases are TGTGCCAGCAGTTACACCCTCGGGACACCAAGCACAGATACGCAGTATTTT. It is translated as CASSYTLGTPSTDTQYF.

This sequence joins TRBV11-3 and TRBJ2-3, with TRBD2 matching over 8 bases. The germline CDR1 and CDR2 sequences are SGHNT and YENEEA. The J segment lost 9 bases and the V segment lost 0 bases, leaving 8 bases of the junction unmatched. The CDR3 has 15 amino acids. For the CDR3, the DNA is TGTGCCAGCAGCTTAGAACCGGGGGGGTTAGGGACGCAGTATTTT. The encoded protein is CASSLEPGGLGTQYF.

This rearrangement joins TRBV5-4 to TRBJ2-5; TRBD1 matches at 10 bases. The CDR3 loop spans 16 amino acids. V shed 5 bases, J shed 0 bases, and the junction held 7 bases outside the gene matches. The germline gives CDR1 SGHNT, CDR2 YYREEE (reference sequence). In DNA form, the CDR3 reads TGTGCCAGCAGTGCACCCGGGACAGGGGACCAAGAGACCCAGTACTTC. It is translated as CASSAPGTGDQETQYF.

Only one count was recorded for this clone. The chain carries TRBV28 and TRBJ2-3; 8 bases agree with TRBD1. Germline V gene sequence: CDR1 MDHEN, CDR2 SYDVKM. This CDR3 is built from 14 residues. Trimming removed 3 bases from V and 5 bases from J; junction bases left unmatched: 4. This CDR3 is CASSFRGRGDTQYF. Written as DNA, the CDR3 is TGTGCCAGCAGTTTCAGGGGGCGAGGAGATACGCAGTATTTT.

This CDR3 reads CASADPQGNEVAFF. CDR3 bases: TGTGCCAGCGCCGACCCGCAGGGGAATGAGGTAGCTTTCTTT. The chain combines TRBV2 with TRBJ1-1, with TRBD1 as a possible D gene (6 bases). Germline CDR1 SNHLY, CDR2 FYNNEI. V was trimmed by 8 bases and J by 10 bases, leaving 23 bases between them. This CDR3 has 14 residues.

The rearrangement uses TRBV18 and TRBJ1-2; D call uncertain. V lost 0 bases, J lost 4 bases, and 9 bases lay in between. Germline V gives CDR1 KGHSH, CDR2 LQKENI. This CDR3 has 14 residues. The CDR3 is CASSPPLRFYGYTF. The CDR3 DNA sequence: TGTGCCAGCTCACCACCCCTCCGTTTCTATGGCTACACCTTC.

A few counts support this clone. The chain carries TRBV6-5 and TRBJ1-6; tentatively, D is TRBD1 (5 bases). The CDR3 sequence is 14 residues long. Germline values: CDR1 MNHEY, CDR2 SVGAGI. V shed 6 bases and J shed 2 bases, with 8 bases lying between them. CDR3 protein: CASRATAYNSPLHF. DNA of the CDR3: TGTGCCAGCAGAGCGACAGCCTATAATTCACCCCTCCACTTT.

CDR3 in amino acids: CASSLWPRDTEAFF. CDR3 bases: TGTGCCAGTAGTCTCTGGCCCCGGGACACTGAAGCTTTCTTT. The chain is built from TRBV19 and TRBJ1-1; no clear D gene. The V and J ends lost 5 bases and 3 bases respectively, with 13 bases between them. The CDR3 consists of 14 residues. Germline values: CDR1 LNHDA, CDR2 SQIVND (reference sequence).

The V gene is TRBV28, the J gene TRBJ2-7; D not certain. Trimming stripped 7 bases from V and 0 bases from J, with 4 bases between. The CDR3 is 11 amino acids. CDR1 is MDHEN, CDR2 SYDVKM, per germline. CDR3 amino acids: CASTFSYEQYF. In DNA form, the CDR3 reads TGTGCCAGCACCTTCTCCTACGAGCAGTACTTC.

This sequence joins TRBV28 and TRBJ1-1; the D gene is possibly TRBD1 (6 bases). The CDR3 extends over 15 amino acids. Germline values: CDR1 MDHEN, CDR2 SYDVKM. V was cut by 7 bases and J by 4 bases, with 19 bases left in between. CDR3 sequence: CASTENRVRGTEAFF. The CDR3 DNA reads as TGTGCCAGCACGGAGAACAGGGTTCGGGGCACTGAAGCTTTCTTT.

The V call is TRBV4-1, the J call TRBJ1-4, with 7 bases matching TRBD1. The CDR3 consists of 16 residues. Germline loops: CDR1 MGHRA, CDR2 YSYEKL. V was clipped by 0 bases and J by 5 bases; unmatched bases: 6. CDR3 nucleotides: TGCGCCAGCAGCCAAGATAGAGGGACAGCAAATGAAAAACTGTTTTTT. Protein sequence: CASSQDRGTANEKLFF.

This clone appeared a single time. The chain joins TRBV5-4 to TRBJ1-2; D gene uncertain. With 1 base removed from V and 0 bases from J, the gap between germline ends came to 7 bases. The CDR3 sequence is 14 residues long. Germline values: CDR1 SGHNT, CDR2 YYREEE (reference sequence). The CDR3 coding sequence is TGTGCCAGCAGCTTGCCACAGTCTAACTATGGCTACACCTTC. It codes for CASSLPQSNYGYTF.

The rearrangement links TRBV11-2 to TRBJ1-2, with 12 bases aligning to TRBD1. This CDR3 spans 17 amino acids. Germline V lookup: CDR1 SGHAT, CDR2 FQNNGV. V was clipped by 0 bases and J by 3 bases; unmatched bases: 5. The CDR3 spells CASSLDWDRGLDYGYTF. CDR3 nucleotides: TGTGCCAGCAGCTTAGATTGGGACAGGGGGCTTGACTATGGCTACACCTTC.

V usage is TRBV6-5 and J usage is TRBJ2-7, with D perhaps matching TRBD2 (6 bases). In germline, CDR1 is MNHEY, CDR2 SVGAGI. Deletions cut 6 bases from V and 1 base from J, with 16 bases between. This CDR3 comprises 15 residues. As DNA, the CDR3 is TGTGCCAGCAGGACCATGATGCGGGGATCCTACGAGCAGTACTTC. Its protein product is CASRTMMRGSYEQYF.

The chain is built from TRBV5-1 and TRBJ2-3, with 12 bases matching TRBD2. Unmatched junction bases numbered 8, after V lost 4 bases and J lost 2 bases. The CDR3 extends over 17 amino acids. CDR1 SGHRS and CDR2 YFSETQ come from the germline V gene. This CDR3 reads CASSPPTSGSSTDTQYF. The CDR3 bases are TGCGCCAGCAGCCCACCGACTAGCGGGAGCTCCACAGATACGCAGTATTTT.